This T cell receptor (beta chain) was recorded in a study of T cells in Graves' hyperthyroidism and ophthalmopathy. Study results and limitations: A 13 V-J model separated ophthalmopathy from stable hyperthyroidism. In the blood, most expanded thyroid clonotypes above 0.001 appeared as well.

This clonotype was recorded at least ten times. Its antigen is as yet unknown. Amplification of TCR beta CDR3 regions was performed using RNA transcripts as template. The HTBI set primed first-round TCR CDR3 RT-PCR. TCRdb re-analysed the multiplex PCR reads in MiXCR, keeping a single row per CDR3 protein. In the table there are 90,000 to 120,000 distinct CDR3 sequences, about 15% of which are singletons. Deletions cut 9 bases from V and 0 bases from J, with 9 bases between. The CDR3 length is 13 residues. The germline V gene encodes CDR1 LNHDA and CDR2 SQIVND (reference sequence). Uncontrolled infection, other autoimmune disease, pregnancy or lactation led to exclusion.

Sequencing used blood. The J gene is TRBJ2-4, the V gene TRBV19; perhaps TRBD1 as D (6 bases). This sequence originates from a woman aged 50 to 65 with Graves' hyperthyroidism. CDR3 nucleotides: TGTGCCAGCGGACAGCTAGCCAAAAACATTCAGTACTTC. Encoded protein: CASGQLAKNIQYF.